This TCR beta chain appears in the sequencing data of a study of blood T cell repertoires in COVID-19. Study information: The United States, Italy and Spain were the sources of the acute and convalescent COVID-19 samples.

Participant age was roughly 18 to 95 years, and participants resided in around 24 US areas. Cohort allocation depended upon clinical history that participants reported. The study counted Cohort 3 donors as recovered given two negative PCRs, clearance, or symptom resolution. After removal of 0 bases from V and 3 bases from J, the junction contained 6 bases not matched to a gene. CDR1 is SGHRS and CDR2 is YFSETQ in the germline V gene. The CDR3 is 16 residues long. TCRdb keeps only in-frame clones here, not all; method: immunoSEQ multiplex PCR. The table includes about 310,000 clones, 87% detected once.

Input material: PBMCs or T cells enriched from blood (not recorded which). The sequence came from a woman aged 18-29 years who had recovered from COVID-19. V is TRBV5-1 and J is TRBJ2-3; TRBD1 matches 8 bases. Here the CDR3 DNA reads TGCGCCAGCAGCTTGGGACAGGGGCTTTGGACAGATACGCAGTATTTT. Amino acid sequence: CASSLGQGLWTDTQYF.